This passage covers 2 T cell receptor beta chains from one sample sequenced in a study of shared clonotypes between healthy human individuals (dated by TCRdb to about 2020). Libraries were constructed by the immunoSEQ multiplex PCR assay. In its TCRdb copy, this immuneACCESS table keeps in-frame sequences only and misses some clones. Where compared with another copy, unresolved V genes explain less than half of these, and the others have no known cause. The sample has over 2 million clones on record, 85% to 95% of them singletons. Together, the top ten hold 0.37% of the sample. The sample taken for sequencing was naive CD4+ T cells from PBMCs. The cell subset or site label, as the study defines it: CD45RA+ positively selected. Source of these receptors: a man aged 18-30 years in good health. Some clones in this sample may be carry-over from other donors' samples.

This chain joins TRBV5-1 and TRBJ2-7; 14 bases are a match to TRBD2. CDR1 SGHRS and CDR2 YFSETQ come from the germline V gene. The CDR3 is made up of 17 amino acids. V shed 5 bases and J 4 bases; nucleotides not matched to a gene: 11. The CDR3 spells CASRAKGGTSGRYEQYF. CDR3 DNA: TGCGCCAGCAGGGCTAAAGGAGGGACTAGCGGGAGATACGAGCAGTACTTC.

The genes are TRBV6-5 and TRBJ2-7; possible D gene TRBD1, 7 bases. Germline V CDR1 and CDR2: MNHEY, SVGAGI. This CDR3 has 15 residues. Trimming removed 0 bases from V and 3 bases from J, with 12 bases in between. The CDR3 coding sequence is TGTGCCAGCAGTTACTCGCACAGGGGAGGCTACGAGCAGTACTTC. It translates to CASSYSHRGGYEQYF.